The rows below give T cell receptor beta chains drawn from one sample of a study of cytomegalovirus exposure and HLA in healthy donors. Assay: immunoSEQ multiplex PCR; the TCRdb copy retains only in-frame clones and omits some. The repertoire includes 200,000 to 250,000 clones, roughly 89% of them detected once, and 2.5% to 3% sits in the top ten. Sequencing was done on a sample of PBMCs. All receptors come from a man between 18 and 29 years old in good health and CMV-seronegative. Each CDR3 is given with its conserved first and last residue. The order of the fields is CDR3 DNA, CDR3 protein, D gene, J gene, clone size, V gene. A D gene is named only where the DNA matches it firmly. Rows may omit the clone size; those that give it use once, few, many or a size class.

TGTGCCAGCCTCCGGGACACACCCTATGGCTACACCTTC CASLRDTPYGYTF NA TRBJ1-2 few TRBV19
TGTGCCACGGTAGACTCCTACACCGGGGAGCTGTTTTTT CATVDSYTGELFF NA TRBJ2-2 NA TRBV5-4
TGCGCCAGCAGCCAGCCGGGACAGGGGTCCGACGAGCAGTACTTC CASSQPGQGSDEQYF TRBD1 TRBJ2-7 NA TRBV4-1
TGTGCCATCAGTGACCCTATCGGACAGGCCGAACTTCAAAACTATGGCTACACCTTC CAISDPIGQAELQNYGYTF TRBD1 TRBJ1-2 NA TRBV10-3
TGTGCCAGCAGCGTAGGCACAGCCCCGGATACGCAGTATTTT CASSVGTAPDTQYF NA TRBJ2-3 NA TRBV9
TGCGCCAGCAGCCAAGGGGAGACAGGGGGCAAGGGGGCTTTCTTT CASSQGETGGKGAFF TRBD1 TRBJ1-1 NA TRBV4-3
TGTGCCAGCACCCGTGCGATTCTAGAGACCCAGTACTTC CASTRAILETQYF NA TRBJ2-5 NA TRBV28
TGCGCCAGCAGCATAGAACAGGGTTCGGGATACGAGCAGTACTTC CASSIEQGSGYEQYF NA TRBJ2-7 NA TRBV5-1
TGTGCCAGCAGTGAAGGGGGCCAAGCGGGCTACACCTTC CASSEGGQAGYTF NA TRBJ1-2 NA TRBV6-1
TGTGCCACCAGCAGAGATGTGGGGCAGGGCAATCAGCCCCAGCATTTT CATSRDVGQGNQPQHF NA TRBJ1-5 NA TRBV15
TGTGCCGGATCATCGTTGGGGGGGGCAGAGACCCAGTACTTC CAGSSLGGAETQYF NA TRBJ2-5 NA TRBV7-9
TGTGCCAGCAGGTTGGACAGGGGCAACAAAGACGAGCAGTACTTC CASRLDRGNKDEQYF TRBD1 TRBJ2-7 NA TRBV2
TGTGCCAGCAGTTTATTTGGTCAGGGGGGTCGCGAGCAGTACTTC CASSLFGQGGREQYF NA TRBJ2-7 NA TRBV28